Given below is one T cell receptor (beta chain) in context. Its antigen is unknown. Donors in the study were healthy people who gave bone marrow. PCR amplification relied on 60 Vbeta primers (plus 13 Jbeta primers). Only in-frame clones appear in the TCRdb table, and some are missing; sequencing was by immunoSEQ multiplex PCR. The sample has about 140,000 clones, around 75% seen once; the top ten hold less than 1.5%. This specimen comes from a study of cytomegalovirus exposure and HLA in healthy donors. Findings and caveats of the study: Immune exposure data for these donors was limited to CMV serostatus. Likely technical artifact: a cluster of highly shared sequence variants. Researchers reported that a few CMV-associated chains were confirmed in vitro as CMV antigen-specific.

The V gene's germline CDR1 is MRHNA and CDR2 SNTAGT. The germline V and J ends were trimmed by 5 bases and 5 bases, with 10 bases remaining between them. This CDR3 spans 13 amino acids. The receptor comes from a female donor in good health and CMV-seronegative. Sequenced material: PBMCs. This rearrangement joins TRBV6-4 to TRBJ2-1; tentatively, D is TRBD1 (6 bases). The CDR3 spells CASSSRTDNEQFF. CDR3 coding DNA: TGTGCCAGCAGTTCACGGACAGACAATGAGCAGTTCTTC.